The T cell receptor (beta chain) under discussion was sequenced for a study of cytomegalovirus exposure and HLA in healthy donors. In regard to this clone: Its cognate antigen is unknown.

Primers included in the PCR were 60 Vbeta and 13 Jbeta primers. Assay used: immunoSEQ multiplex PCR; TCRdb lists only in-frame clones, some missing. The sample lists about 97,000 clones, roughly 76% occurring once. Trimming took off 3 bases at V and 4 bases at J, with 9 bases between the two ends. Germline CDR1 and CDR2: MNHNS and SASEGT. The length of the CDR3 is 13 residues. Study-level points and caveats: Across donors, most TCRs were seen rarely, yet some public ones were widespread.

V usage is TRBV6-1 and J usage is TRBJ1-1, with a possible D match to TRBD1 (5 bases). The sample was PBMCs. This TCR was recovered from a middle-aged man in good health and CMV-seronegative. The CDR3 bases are TGTGCCAGCAGTGAGGGGGGGTTCACTGAAGCTTTCTTT. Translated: CASSEGGFTEAFF.